This TCR beta chain was obtained from a study of control samples from healthy donors and cancer patients. The data were produced by immunoSEQ multiplex PCR, yet TCRdb's version contains in-frame clones alone and is incomplete. Of 85,000 to 90,000 clones in the sample, about 88% are singletons; the top ten hold less than 10%. Germline V lookup: CDR1 LGHDT, CDR2 YNNKEL (reference sequence). This CDR3 has 15 amino acids. V was pared by 5 bases and J by 5 bases, with 7 bases of the junction left unmatched. This clonotype was sampled from a woman aged 50 to 65 with colorectal cancer. The chain joins TRBV3-1 (or the pseudogene TRBV3-2) to TRBJ1-1; TRBD1 agrees at 11 bases. Sequenced: PBMCs. CDR3 protein: CASSFQGQGVTEAFF. For the CDR3, the DNA is TGTGCCAGCAGCTTTCAGGGACAGGGGGTTACTGAAGCTTTCTTT.